A single sample is the source of the 28 T cell receptor beta chains below, sequenced in a study of identical twins. MiXCR was run by TCRdb on the 5' RACE reads, yielding one entry per CDR3 protein. This sample has some 710,000 distinct CDR3 sequences, with 6.1% found just once. The source material was naive T cells sorted from blood. The source is a man aged 18 to 30 in good health.

This clonotype was recorded a few times. The chain is built from TRBV20-1 and TRBJ1-2; D ambiguous. The V and J ends lost 6 bases and 2 bases respectively, with 16 bases between them. The CDR3 runs 14 residues. Germline V gene sequence: CDR1 DFQATT, CDR2 SNEGSKA (reference sequence). The CDR3 reads CSAPSRGGNYGYTF. CDR3 in DNA: TGCAGTGCCCCGAGTCGAGGCGGGAACTATGGCTACACCTTC.

Comment on this clonotype: With a much larger clone just one base away, this may be a read error. The chain carries TRBV24-1 and TRBJ2-3; D is perhaps TRBD2 (6 bases). The CDR3 totals 14 residues. The germline V gene encodes CDR1 KGHDR and CDR2 SFDVKD. The ends were cut back, 4 bases at V and 8 bases at J, with 15 bases in the middle. CDR3 residues: CATSEVSGPGTQYF. The CDR3 coding sequence is TGTGCCACCAGTGAGGTTAGCGGTCCAGGTACGCAGTATTTT.

This clonotype occurred many times. As DNA, the CDR3 is TGTGCCAGCACCCTACCCGGACTAGCGGGGATTAAGGTGGATGAGCAGTTCTTC. This gives the protein CASTLPGLAGIKVDEQFF. This chain uses TRBV12-3 or TRBV12-4 with TRBJ2-1, with 12 positions matching TRBD2. The CDR3 consists of 18 residues. The V segment lost 7 bases and the J segment 8 bases; nucleotides outside the gene matches: 18.

V and J are TRBV11-1 and TRBJ2-1; 8 nucleotides line up with TRBD2. CDR3 size: 18 residues. V lost 3 bases to trimming and J lost 6 bases; unmatched junction nucleotides: 16. The germline V gene encodes CDR1 SGHAT and CDR2 FQDESV (reference sequence). The CDR3 loop is CASSFPPGLDRIRNEQFF. The CDR3, as DNA: TGTGCCAGCAGCTTCCCCCCGGGACTAGACCGGATTCGCAATGAGCAGTTCTTC.

The gene calls are TRBV11-2 and TRBJ1-3; no clear D gene. The V end lost 6 bases, the J end lost 0 bases, and 9 bases lay between the germline ends. CDR1 is SGHAT, CDR2 FQNNGV, per germline. The CDR3 contains 14 residues. Written as DNA, the CDR3 is TGTGCCAGCAGGGGCTCCCTCTCTGGAAACACCATATATTTT. Amino acids: CASRGSLSGNTIYF.

V and J are TRBV30 and TRBJ2-2, with D uncertain. The CDR3 loop spans 16 amino acids. CDR1 and CDR2 (germline): GTSNPN, SVGIG (reference sequence). Trimming shortened V by 4 bases and J by 3 bases, and 18 bases separated the two germline ends. Written as DNA, the CDR3 is TGTGCCTGGACCCAACCCGGACGGCAATACACCGGGGAGCTGTTTTTT. It yields the protein CAWTQPGRQYTGELFF.

V and J are TRBV19 and TRBJ1-5, with TRBD1 as a possible D gene (5 bases). This CDR3 is built from 17 residues. Germline CDR1 and CDR2: LNHDA and SQIVND (reference sequence). V was clipped by 1 base and J by 0 bases, with 13 bases between them. CDR3 region: CASSIGEGSYSNQPQHF. The CDR3 nucleotides read TGTGCCAGTAGTATAGGTGAGGGGTCTTATAGCAATCAGCCCCAGCATTTT.

The rearrangement uses TRBV11-2 and TRBJ2-1; no definite D call. The germline CDR1 and CDR2 sequences are SGHAT and FQNNGV. The CDR3 consists of 14 residues. V dropped 5 bases and J dropped 4 bases, with 12 bases sitting between them. CDR3 bases: TGTGCCAGCAGCCCTCCGGGCCCTTACAATGAGCAGTTCTTC. It yields the protein CASSPPGPYNEQFF.

This clonotype was observed at least ten times. The chain has TRBV20-1 and TRBJ2-3; 13 bases match TRBD2. With 6 bases clipped from V and 5 bases from J, the junction kept 5 bases outside the gene matches. This CDR3 has 14 amino acids. CDR1 is DFQATT and CDR2 is SNEGSKA in the germline V gene (reference sequence). DNA for the CDR3: TGCAGTGCGACCCGGACTAGCGGGAGAGATACGCAGTATTTT. Translation gives CSATRTSGRDTQYF.

This clonotype has at least ten counts. The chain couples TRBV6-1 to TRBJ2-7; 8 bases are a match to TRBD1. This CDR3 is built from 15 residues. Unmatched junction bases numbered 11, after V lost 5 bases and J lost 5 bases. Germline CDR1 and CDR2: MNHNS and SASEGT. The CDR3 region has the DNA TGTGCCAGCAGTCCCCATCAGGGGGCGAACGACGAGCAGTACTTC. This codes for CASSPHQGANDEQYF.

In this sample, this clonotype turned up a few times. This chain connects TRBV12-3 or TRBV12-4 to TRBJ1-2; 8 nucleotides agree with TRBD1. J gave up 8 bases and V 4 bases, and 18 bases lay outside the gene matches. The CDR3 spans 17 residues. The CDR3 nucleotides read TGTGCCAGCAGTTCCCAATGGACAGGGAGCACTCAGAGGGGCTACACCTTC. Translating gives CASSSQWTGSTQRGYTF.

This clonotype was observed many times. The CDR3 bases are TGTGCCAGCAGCTTTAGCCCCACAGACACAGATACGCAGTATTTT. Encoded protein: CASSFSPTDTDTQYF. The rearrangement links TRBV7-2 to TRBJ2-3, with D hard to call. The CDR3 runs 15 residues. The V gene's germline CDR1 is SGHTA and CDR2 FQGNSA. Trimming cost V 3 bases and J 2 bases, with 12 bases left between them.

This clonotype appeared many times. This chain links TRBV2 with TRBJ2-3; D call uncertain. This CDR3 spans 11 amino acids. V lost 9 bases to trimming and J lost 3 bases, with 7 bases between them. Germline lookup yields CDR1 SNHLY and CDR2 FYNNEI. CDR3 residues: CARATTDTQYF. The CDR3 nucleotides are TGTGCCAGAGCCACGACAGATACGCAGTATTTT. Together with reference TRBV2 and TRBJ2-3, the CDR3 gives the full variable domain: EPEVTQTPSHQVTQMGQEVILRCVPISNHLYFYWYRQILGQKVEFLVSFYNNEISEKSEIFDDQFSVERPDGSNFTLKIRSTKLEDSAMYFCARATTDTQYFGPGTRLTVL.

CDR3 loop: CASSITGGGGGQPQHF. The CDR3, as DNA: TGTGCCAGCAGCATTACCGGTGGGGGGGGCGGTCAGCCCCAGCATTTT. This chain connects TRBV7-2 to TRBJ1-5; maybe TRBD1 (6 bases). The germline V and J ends were trimmed by 5 bases and 6 bases, with 20 bases remaining between them. Germline assignment: CDR1 SGHTA and CDR2 FQGNSA. The CDR3 runs 16 residues.

This clonotype was recorded at least ten times. The rearrangement uses TRBV20-1 and TRBJ2-7; tentative D call: TRBD2 (5 bases). The CDR3 extends over 14 amino acids. Germline loops: CDR1 DFQATT, CDR2 SNEGSKA (reference sequence). With 0 bases removed from V and 0 bases from J, the gap between germline ends came to 9 bases. CDR3 residues: CSARDMRDSYEQYV. In DNA form, the CDR3 reads TGCAGTGCTAGAGATATGAGGGACTCCTACGAGCAGTACGTC.

This clonotype has only a few counts. The V and J genes are TRBV18 and TRBJ2-5, with 7 bases lining up with TRBD1. With V trimmed by 6 bases and J by 4 bases, 11 bases remained unmatched. In germline, CDR1 is KGHSH, CDR2 LQKENI. This CDR3 has 15 residues. The DNA of the CDR3 is TGTGCCAGCTCCCCGTCGAGGTCAGGGGGAGAGACCCAGTACTTC. Translating gives CASSPSRSGGETQYF.

In its sample, this clonotype was seen a few times. V is TRBV7-3 and J is TRBJ2-3; 9 bases fit TRBD2. The CDR3 extends over 15 amino acids. The germline CDR1 and CDR2 sequences are SGHTA and FQGTGA. J lost 2 bases, V lost 5 bases, and 5 bases had no gene match. The chain's CDR3 is CASSLQREATDTQYF. The CDR3 DNA reads TGTGCCAGCAGCCTCCAGCGGGAGGCCACAGATACGCAGTATTTT.

This clonotype was seen at least ten times. This chain connects TRBV29-1 to TRBJ1-2; D possibly corresponds to TRBD1 (6 bases). In germline, CDR1 is SQVTM, CDR2 ANQGSEA. V was clipped by 6 bases and J by 2 bases, with 7 bases between them. The CDR3 contains 11 residues. CDR3 nucleotide sequence: TGCAGCGTAGACAGGAACTATGGCTACACCTTC. Translated, it gives CSVDRNYGYTF.

The table lists this clonotype with many counts. The V gene is TRBV12-3 or TRBV12-4, the J gene TRBJ2-1; 8 bases are a match to TRBD2. The CDR3 runs to 17 residues. V shed 1 base, J shed 1 base, and the junction held 6 bases outside the gene matches. DNA for the CDR3: TGTGCCAGCAGTTTAGTTACAGCGGGAGATTCCTACAATGAGCAGTTCTTC. This encodes CASSLVTAGDSYNEQFF.

This clonotype was seen repeatedly, ten times or more. The chain joins TRBV9 to TRBJ1-3; 7 bases agree with TRBD1. Germline V gene data show CDR1 as SGDLS and CDR2 as YYNGEE. V lost 4 bases and J lost 6; bases outside the gene matches: 19. The CDR3 has 18 residues. DNA for the CDR3: TGTGCCAGCAGCCCGATCATCGGGGAGGGACAGTGGCCAAACACCATATATTTT. Translating it yields CASSPIIGEGQWPNTIYF.

This clonotype was observed many times. This chain connects TRBV29-1 to TRBJ2-3, with D perhaps matching TRBD2 (5 bases). V dropped 5 bases and J dropped 2 bases, with 11 bases sitting between them. The CDR3 totals 13 residues. The germline gives CDR1 SQVTM, CDR2 ANQGSEA. CDR3 amino acids: CSVRRALTDTQYF. The CDR3 DNA follows: TGCAGCGTTCGGCGGGCCCTCACAGATACGCAGTATTTT.

In its sample, this clonotype was seen a few times. This chain connects TRBV27 to TRBJ1-2, with D perhaps TRBD1 (6 bases). Trimming removed 5 bases from V and 5 bases from J, with 15 bases in between. The CDR3 covers 14 residues. The V gene's germline CDR1 is MNHEY and CDR2 SMNVEV (reference sequence). CDR3 DNA sequence: TGTGCCAGCAGTGGGGCCGGACAGCCATATGGCTACACCTTC. The encoded protein is CASSGAGQPYGYTF.

This clonotype occurred a few times. This sequence joins TRBV6-5 and TRBJ1-2, with a possible D match to TRBD1 (6 bases). Trimming cost V 3 bases and J 8 bases, with 19 bases left between them. The CDR3 consists of 15 residues. CDR1 is MNHEY and CDR2 is SVGAGI in the germline V gene. CDR3 nucleotides: TGTGCCAGCAGTTATATGACAGGCGGGCAGAAAGGCTACACCTTC. It yields the protein CASSYMTGGQKGYTF.

The chain couples TRBV4-1 to TRBJ2-1, with D possibly being TRBD2 (5 bases). Trimming took 3 bases from V and 7 from J, leaving 16 bases between them. Germline loops: CDR1 MGHRA, CDR2 YSYEKL. The CDR3 runs 15 residues. The CDR3 is CASSHHGLGGNEQFF. The CDR3 nucleotides read TGCGCCAGCAGCCACCACGGACTGGGCGGGAATGAGCAGTTCTTC.

For this clonotype: A read error may produce the germline difference seen at one junction end. This rearrangement joins TRBV4-2 to TRBJ2-3; TRBD2 aligns across 11 bases. CDR1 and CDR2 from the germline V gene are LGHNA and YNFKEQ. CDR3 length: 15 amino acids. The CDR3 DNA reads TGTGCCAGCAGCCAAGGTAGCGGGAGGGGAGATACGCCGTATTTT. It encodes CASSQGSGRGDTPYF.

This clonotype was recorded a few times. J is TRBJ1-1 and V is TRBV7-2, with 9 bases matching TRBD1. V lost 8 bases to trimming and J lost 6 bases; unmatched junction nucleotides: 10. CDR1 SGHTA and CDR2 FQGNSA come from the germline V gene. The CDR3 has 14 amino acids. The chain's CDR3 is CASQPLRTGAEAFF. The DNA of the CDR3 is TGTGCCAGCCAACCTCTAAGGACAGGGGCTGAAGCTTTCTTT.

Ten or more counts support this clonotype. V is TRBV10-2 and J is TRBJ2-7; D could derive from TRBD1 or TRBD2 (5 bases each). The CDR3 loop spans 11 amino acids. The germline V gene has CDR1 WSHSY and CDR2 SAAADI. The ends were cut back, 11 bases at V and 7 bases at J, with 15 bases in the middle. CDR3: CACLVEGEQYF. CDR3 sequence (DNA): TGCGCCTGCCTAGTTGAGGGGGAGCAGTACTTC.

This chain uses TRBV7-3 with TRBJ2-7; TRBD2 agrees at 9 bases. Trimming cost V 5 bases and J 0 bases; bases outside gene matches: 8. CDR3 size: 16 residues. From germline, CDR1 is SGHTA and CDR2 FQGTGA. Written as DNA, the CDR3 is TGTGCCAGCAGCCGCGGGGGGGCAGGAACCTCCTACGAGCAGTACTTC. It translates to CASSRGGAGTSYEQYF.